A single sample gave rise to the 10 T cell receptor beta chains below, sequenced in a study of T cells in Graves' hyperthyroidism and ophthalmopathy. TCR beta CDR3 regions were amplified from RNA. Using the HTBI primer set, a first-round RT-PCR was run on the TCR CDR3. MiXCR was run by TCRdb on the multiplex PCR reads, yielding one entry per CDR3 protein. This sample has some 370,000 distinct CDR3 sequences; around 15% occur once, and the top ten carry 28%. Specimen: blood. These TCRs come from a man aged 45 to 65 with Graves' ophthalmopathy.

The V call is TRBV5-5, the J call TRBJ1-2, with TRBD1 as a possible D gene (5 bases). The CDR3 is 17 amino acids. The germline gives CDR1 SGHKS, CDR2 YYEKEE (reference sequence). Between the trimmed V and J ends, which lost 4 bases and 6 bases, there was a span of 25 bases. CDR3 DNA sequence: TGTGCCAGCAGCGGGGCCATTGAGTCGCTCCTCTCAAATGGCTACACCTTC. Its protein is CASSGAIESLLSNGYTF.

The chain recombines TRBV11-2 with TRBJ2-5, with 9 bases identical to TRBD2. V dropped 1 base and J dropped 2; count of bases not matched to a gene: 5. The germline V gene has CDR1 SGHAT and CDR2 FQNNGV. This CDR3 region has 16 residues. The CDR3: CASSLVGREGQETQYF. The CDR3, as DNA: TGTGCCAGCAGCTTAGTTGGGCGGGAGGGGCAAGAGACCCAGTACTTC.

The chain carries TRBV19 and TRBJ2-4, with D unresolved. Germline V lookup: CDR1 LNHDA, CDR2 SQIVND (reference sequence). Trimming left V 3 bases short and J 1 base short, with 7 bases between. The CDR3 totals 14 residues. CDR3 sequence: CASSMGLAKNIQYF. The CDR3 DNA is TGTGCCAGTAGTATGGGGTTGGCCAAAAACATTCAGTACTTC.

V gene TRBV15 combines with J gene TRBJ1-1; 9 bases are shared with TRBD1. The CDR3 covers 15 residues. Germline-derived CDR1 and CDR2 are LNHNV and YYDKDF (reference sequence). The V segment lost 3 bases and the J segment 5 bases; nucleotides outside the gene matches: 7. The CDR3 DNA reads as TGTGCCACCAGCAGGGACCGACAGGGGGTAACTGAAGCTTTCTTT. This translates into CATSRDRQGVTEAFF.

In this sample, this clonotype turned up many times. The chain joins TRBV5-1 to TRBJ2-1, with TRBD1 identical over 9 bases. V shed 4 bases and J 6 bases; nucleotides not matched to a gene: 8. Germline V lookup: CDR1 SGHRS, CDR2 YFSETQ. The CDR3 extends over 15 amino acids. The CDR3 sequence: CASSRAGQGLNEQFF. The CDR3 coding sequence is TGCGCCAGCAGCAGGGCGGGACAGGGCCTCAATGAGCAGTTCTTC.

This clonotype was observed a handful of times. This sequence joins TRBV9 and TRBJ2-1; D is unclear. Germline CDR1 reads SGDLS; CDR2 reads YYNGEE. This CDR3 is 15 amino acids long. V lost 1 base and J 4 bases, leaving 12 bases between the germline ends. DNA of the CDR3: TGTGCCAGCAGCGTAAGGTGGGAAACATACAATGAGCAGTTCTTC. Translating gives CASSVRWETYNEQFF.

The gene calls are TRBV3-1 and TRBJ1-2; D might be TRBD1 (6 bases). From germline, CDR1 is LGHDT and CDR2 YNNKEL (reference sequence). The CDR3 spans 14 residues. The V end lost 4 bases, the J end lost 4 bases, and 13 bases lay between the germline ends. This chain's CDR3 is CASSPRGSSYGYTF. The CDR3 DNA reads as TGTGCCAGCAGCCCCAGGGGTTCCTCCTATGGCTACACCTTC.

V and J are TRBV15 and TRBJ2-4, with D tentatively TRBD1 (6 bases). The CDR3 is 16 amino acids. Germline assignment: CDR1 LNHNV and CDR2 YYDKDF (reference sequence). Trimming pared 1 base from V and 0 bases from J, leaving 10 bases between. The CDR3, as DNA: TGTGCCACCAGCAGAGCCACACAGGGAGCCAAAAACATTCAGTACTTC. It is translated as CATSRATQGAKNIQYF.

This clonotype was picked up many times. The V gene is TRBV12-3 or TRBV12-4, the J gene TRBJ2-1; TRBD2 agrees at 8 bases. The trim removed 5 bases at V and 4 bases at J, leaving 10 bases unmatched. The CDR3 is 16 amino acids. The CDR3 protein is CASSALLSGSYNEQFF. In nucleotides, the CDR3 is TGTGCCAGCAGTGCCTTGCTAAGCGGGAGTTACAATGAGCAGTTCTTC.

This clonotype has just a few counts. The gene calls are TRBV10-3 and TRBJ2-7; 16 positions agree with TRBD2. Trimming at V came to 6 bases and at J to 1 base, leaving 12 bases not matched to a gene. There are 19 residues in the CDR3. Germline-derived CDR1 and CDR2 are ENHRY and SYGVKD. The CDR3 is CAISRGLAGGPFVSYEQYF. The CDR3 DNA reads as TGTGCCATCAGCCGGGGACTAGCGGGAGGGCCGTTTGTTTCCTACGAGCAGTACTTC.